The rows below give T cell receptor beta chains drawn from one sample of a study of shared clonotypes between healthy human individuals. Data came from immunoSEQ multiplex PCR; TCRdb stores just in-frame clones and leaves some out. The sample has some 2,100,000 clones, 93% seen once. Sequenced input: naive CD8+ T cells from PBMCs. These receptors were obtained from a man between 18 and 35 years old in good health. Some clones in this sample may be carry-over from other donors' samples. CDR3s include the opening cysteine and the closing phenylalanine or tryptophan. The order of the fields is V gene, clone size, D gene, J gene, CDR3 protein, CDR3 DNA. D genes are given only for firm matches. The size entry is marked missing in some rows and otherwise reads once, few, many or a size class.

V: TRBV5-6; size: NA; D: TRBD2; J: TRBJ2-1; CDR3: CASSATSGNEQFF; DNA: TGTGCCAGCAGCGCTACTAGCGGCAATGAGCAGTTCTTC
V: TRBV4-1; size: NA; D: NA; J: TRBJ2-7; CDR3: CASSRGRGYEQYF; DNA: TGCGCCAGCAGCCGAGGAAGGGGGTACGAGCAGTACTTC
V: TRBV11-3; size: NA; D: TRBD2; J: TRBJ2-7; CDR3: CASSLRAGAGEQYF; DNA: TGTGCCAGCAGCCTCCGGGCGGGAGCAGGAGAGCAGTACTTC
V: TRBV4-1; size: NA; D: NA; J: TRBJ2-4; CDR3: CASSLQYF; DNA: TGCGCCAGCAGCCTCCAGTACTTC
V: TRBV28; size: NA; D: NA; J: TRBJ2-3; CDR3: CASSQRGGDTQYF; DNA: TGTGCCAGCAGTCAGAGAGGAGGGGATACGCAGTATTTT
V: TRBV7-9; size: NA; D: TRBD2; J: TRBJ2-1; CDR3: CASRPRRGRGRNEQFF; DNA: TGTGCCAGCAGACCCCGGCGCGGGAGGGGTAGGAATGAGCAGTTCTTC
V: TRBV7-9; size: NA; D: NA; J: TRBJ1-1; CDR3: CASSLTDRAPEAFF; DNA: TGTGCCAGCAGCTTAACCGACCGCGCCCCTGAAGCTTTCTTT
V: TRBV28; size: NA; D: NA; J: TRBJ2-7; CDR3: CASNLERGSSYEQYF; DNA: TGTGCCAGCAACCTAGAACGGGGGAGTTCCTACGAGCAGTACTTC
V: TRBV4-1; size: NA; D: TRBD2; J: TRBJ2-1; CDR3: CASSTGLADNEQFF; DNA: TGCGCCAGCAGCACGGGACTAGCGGACAATGAGCAGTTCTTC
V: TRBV5-1; size: NA; D: NA; J: TRBJ2-1; CDR3: CASSWDLAYNEQFF; DNA: TGCGCCAGCAGCTGGGACCTGGCCTACAATGAGCAGTTCTTC
V: TRBV9; size: NA; D: NA; J: TRBJ1-2; CDR3: CASSVGKEITSYGYTF; DNA: TGTGCCAGCAGCGTAGGAAAAGAAATAACCTCCTATGGCTACACCTTC
V: TRBV27; size: NA; D: NA; J: TRBJ1-2; CDR3: CASSPWDNYGYTF; DNA: TGTGCCAGCAGTCCGTGGGATAACTATGGCTACACCTTC
V: TRBV5-1; size: NA; D: TRBD2; J: TRBJ2-1; CDR3: CASSLASGVNEQFF; DNA: TGCGCCAGCAGCTTGGCTAGCGGTGTTAATGAGCAGTTCTTC
V: TRBV29-1; size: NA; D: NA; J: TRBJ1-3; CDR3: CSVVEGSGNTIYF; DNA: TGCAGCGTTGTAGAGGGATCTGGAAACACCATATATTTT
V: TRBV25-1; size: NA; D: NA; J: TRBJ2-1; CDR3: CASSEEMRSSYNEQFF; DNA: TGTGCCAGCAGTGAGGAAATGCGTTCCTCCTACAATGAGCAGTTCTTC
V: TRBV6-1; size: NA; D: NA; J: TRBJ1-2; CDR3: CASSVRLRGYTF; DNA: TGTGCCAGCAGTGTCCGACTGAGGGGCTACACCTTC
V: TRBV7-9; size: NA; D: NA; J: TRBJ2-7; CDR3: CASSRVLGGDEQYF; DNA: TGTGCCAGCAGCCGAGTTTTGGGCGGGGACGAGCAGTACTTC
V: TRBV7-9; size: NA; D: TRBD1; J: TRBJ2-6; CDR3: CASTGRTGGSSGANVLTF; DNA: TGTGCCAGCACCGGAAGGACAGGGGGGAGCTCTGGGGCCAACGTCCTGACTTTC
V: TRBV13; size: NA; D: NA; J: TRBJ2-7; CDR3: CASSTWTDNYEQYF; DNA: TGTGCCAGCAGCACCTGGACAGACAACTACGAGCAGTACTTC
V: TRBV19; size: NA; D: NA; J: TRBJ2-3; CDR3: CASSTASPDTQYF; DNA: TGTGCCAGTAGTACCGCTTCCCCAGATACGCAGTATTTT
V: TRBV11-3; size: NA; D: TRBD1; J: TRBJ2-1; CDR3: CASSRAGTGEHNEQFF; DNA: TGTGCCAGCAGCCGAGCTGGGACAGGGGAACACAATGAGCAGTTCTTC
V: TRBV29-1; size: NA; D: TRBD1; J: TRBJ2-2; CDR3: CSLRDRDTGELFF; DNA: TGCAGTCTCCGGGACAGGGACACCGGGGAGCTGTTTTTT
V: TRBV9; size: once; D: TRBD2; J: TRBJ2-2; CDR3: CASSLASGRALGELFF; DNA: TGTGCCAGCAGCCTGGCTAGCGGGAGGGCCCTCGGGGAGCTGTTTTTT
V: TRBV7-6; size: NA; D: NA; J: TRBJ2-5; CDR3: CASSLRAFSEETQYF; DNA: TGTGCCAGCAGCTTACGAGCGTTTTCTGAAGAGACCCAGTACTTC
V: TRBV13; size: NA; D: NA; J: TRBJ1-1; CDR3: CASSNGTHHEAFF; DNA: TGTGCCAGCAGCAACGGGACGCATCATGAAGCTTTCTTT
V: TRBV10-1; size: NA; D: NA; J: TRBJ2-7; CDR3: CASSDVSSYEQYF; DNA: TGCGCCAGCAGTGACGTTAGCTCCTACGAGCAGTACTTC
V: TRBV28; size: NA; D: NA; J: TRBJ2-7; CDR3: CASRRGGTYEQYF; DNA: TGTGCCAGCAGGCGAGGGGGGACCTACGAGCAGTACTTC
V: TRBV28; size: NA; D: NA; J: TRBJ1-5; CDR3: CASSLEFRAGTRGQPQHF; DNA: TGTGCCAGCAGTTTAGAGTTTAGGGCCGGGACCCGGGGGCAGCCCCAGCATTTT
V: TRBV6-6; size: NA; D: NA; J: TRBJ2-7; CDR3: CASSYGGQHYEQYF; DNA: TGTGCCAGCAGTTACGGCGGACAGCACTACGAGCAGTACTTC
V: TRBV7-9; size: NA; D: TRBD2; J: TRBJ2-3; CDR3: CASSRLAGPTDTQYF; DNA: TGTGCCAGCAGTCGGCTAGCGGGACCAACAGATACGCAGTATTTT
V: TRBV7-6; size: NA; D: NA; J: TRBJ2-7; CDR3: CASSPLRDKAYEKYF; DNA: TGTGCCAGCAGCCCTCTCCGGGACAAAGCCTACGAGAAGTACTTC
V: TRBV27; size: NA; D: TRBD1; J: TRBJ1-1; CDR3: CASSLVGGGQGAPRTEAFF; DNA: TGTGCCAGCAGTTTAGTTGGGGGGGGGCAGGGGGCGCCTCGCACTGAAGCTTTCTTT
V: TRBV7-9; size: NA; D: NA; J: TRBJ1-2; CDR3: CASSPPYGDSYTF; DNA: TGTGCCAGCAGCCCTCCCTACGGGGACAGCTACACCTTC
V: TRBV14; size: NA; D: TRBD2; J: TRBJ2-7; CDR3: CASSQYGGAENEQYF; DNA: TGTGCCAGCAGCCAATACGGGGGGGCTGAAAACGAGCAGTACTTC
V: TRBV4-1; size: NA; D: TRBD1; J: TRBJ2-3; CDR3: CASSQRGTATSTDTQYF; DNA: TGCGCCAGCAGCCAAAGGGGGACAGCAACTAGCACAGATACGCAGTATTTT
V: TRBV9; size: NA; D: NA; J: TRBJ2-7; CDR3: CASSVGVGSSSYEQYF; DNA: TGTGCCAGCAGCGTAGGGGTGGGCTCAAGCTCCTACGAGCAGTACTTC
V: TRBV14; size: NA; D: NA; J: TRBJ2-1; CDR3: CASSQERAVRLTFF; DNA: TGTGCCAGCAGCCAAGAGAGGGCAGTTCGATTAACATTCTTC
V: TRBV29-1; size: NA; D: NA; J: TRBJ2-7; CDR3: CSVRSGASYEQYF; DNA: TGCAGCGTCAGGTCAGGCGCGTCTTACGAGCAGTACTTC
V: TRBV2; size: NA; D: NA; J: TRBJ2-7; CDR3: CASNTRAGVIEQYF; DNA: TGTGCCAGCAACACTCGGGCAGGGGTGATCGAGCAGTACTTC
V: TRBV6-1; size: NA; D: NA; J: TRBJ1-5; CDR3: CASIPRESYQPQHF; DNA: TGTGCCAGCATTCCCAGGGAATCTTATCAGCCCCAGCATTTT
V: TRBV6-6; size: NA; D: NA; J: TRBJ1-5; CDR3: CASSYGIGQPQHF; DNA: TGTGCCAGCAGCTACGGAATAGGTCAGCCCCAGCATTTT
V: TRBV29-1; size: NA; D: NA; J: TRBJ2-7; CDR3: CSVEVRDYEQYF; DNA: TGCAGCGTTGAGGTCAGAGACTACGAGCAGTACTTC
V: TRBV2; size: NA; D: NA; J: TRBJ1-2; CDR3: CASSTPSGQNGYTF; DNA: TGTGCCAGCAGTACCCCCTCGGGCCAGAATGGCTACACCTTC
V: TRBV6-5; size: NA; D: NA; J: TRBJ2-7; CDR3: CASSLNPYEQYF; DNA: TGTGCCAGCAGTCTAAACCCCTACGAGCAGTACTTC
V: TRBV9; size: NA; D: NA; J: TRBJ2-6; CDR3: CASSPTPGGGIGANVLTF; DNA: TGTGCCAGCAGCCCAACCCCAGGGGGGGGTATTGGGGCCAACGTCCTGACTTTC
V: TRBV27; size: NA; D: TRBD1; J: TRBJ1-2; CDR3: CASRERGLGNGYTF; DNA: TGTGCCAGCAGGGAGAGGGGGCTCGGTAATGGCTACACCTTC
V: TRBV5-6; size: NA; D: TRBD2; J: TRBJ2-4; CDR3: CASSRTSGKGAKNIQYF; DNA: TGTGCCAGCAGCCGGACTAGCGGGAAGGGTGCCAAAAACATTCAGTACTTC
V: TRBV7-6; size: NA; D: NA; J: TRBJ1-4; CDR3: CASSPEGSAGDEKLFF; DNA: TGTGCCAGCAGCCCGGAGGGCAGCGCTGGGGATGAAAAACTGTTTTTT